The 25 T cell receptor beta chains below come from one sample, sequenced in a study of response to subunit inactivated influenza vaccine. In TCRdb, the RT-PCR reads were re-called with MiXCR into one record per CDR3 protein. This table has about 500,000 distinct CDR3 sequences, approximately 15% appearing once. Sequencing used CD4+ T cells sorted from PBMCs, obtained around 25 months after vaccination. The receptors originated from a man aged 50-75 years who received an inactivated influenza vaccine.

This chain connects TRBV11-2 to TRBJ2-3, with 14 bases aligning to TRBD2. V lost 5 bases, J lost 1 base, and 8 bases stayed unmatched. In germline, CDR1 is SGHAT, CDR2 FQNNGV. The CDR3 covers 18 residues. CDR3 nucleotide sequence: TGTGCCAGCAGCCGCCGGACTAGCGGGAGGTGGGGCACAGATACGCAGTATTTT. Protein: CASSRRTSGRWGTDTQYF.

A remark on this clonotype: One end of the junction varies from germline; a read error may be responsible. The chain recombines TRBV28 with TRBJ1-4; D gene uncertain. Germline values: CDR1 MDHEN, CDR2 SYDVKM. The CDR3 is 13 residues long. Here the CDR3 reads CASSSPGELLLVF. In nucleotides, the CDR3 is TGTGCCAGCAGTTCGCCGGGAGAACTACTTTTGGTTTTT.

The rearrangement uses TRBV21-1 and TRBJ2-1; the table's D call, TRBD1, was not checked against the DNA. TRBV21-1 is assigned pseudogene status. There are 12 residues in the CDR3. CDR3 protein: CARTTEGNEQFF. The CDR3 region has the DNA TGTGCCAGGACGACTGAGGGGAATGAGCAGTTCTTC.

The rearrangement joins TRBV12-3 or TRBV12-4 to TRBJ1-1; D is undetermined. With 2 bases removed from V and 5 bases from J, the gap between germline ends came to 9 bases. The CDR3 sequence is 13 residues long. The CDR3 bases are TGTGCCAGCAGTTTAAATGGTATTACTGAAGCTTTCTTT. It encodes CASSLNGITEAFF.

The sample holds a few counts of this clonotype. CDR3 residues: CSASFAISTQYF. CDR3 bases: TGCAGTGCTAGTTTTGCGATATCGACCCAGTACTTC. This chain links TRBV20-1 with TRBJ2-5, with D hard to call. Trimming took 3 bases from V and 7 from J, leaving 12 bases between them. The CDR3 runs to 12 residues. CDR1 and CDR2 (germline): DFQATT, SNEGSKA (reference sequence).

There are a few counts of this clonotype. This chain joins TRBV29-1 and TRBJ1-2, with TRBD1 matching 9 bases. The CDR3 extends over 13 amino acids. Germline-derived CDR1 and CDR2 are SQVTM and ANQGSEA. V was clipped by 4 bases and J by 8 bases; unmatched bases: 8. The CDR3 DNA is TGCAGCGTTGGACAGGGGGGAAGAGGAGGCTACACCTTC. Protein: CSVGQGGRGGYTF.

The chain recombines TRBV7-2 with TRBJ2-7; 7 nucleotides agree with TRBD2. Germline V gene lookup returns CDR1 SGHTA and CDR2 FQGNSA. V shed 3 bases, J shed 4 bases, and the junction held 9 bases outside the gene matches. The CDR3 consists of 15 residues. The CDR3 protein is CASSFQAGSLYEQYF. The CDR3 DNA is TGTGCCAGCAGCTTCCAAGCGGGATCGCTATACGAGCAGTACTTC.

There are a few counts of this clonotype. This chain uses TRBV5-6 with TRBJ2-3; 9 nucleotides match TRBD1. V gave up 2 bases and J gave up 15 bases; unmatched junction bases: 7. Per germline, CDR1 SGHDT and CDR2 YYEEEE. The CDR3 covers 12 residues. This CDR3 is CASSLRDRAYYF. For the CDR3, the DNA is TGTGCCAGCAGCTTACGGGACAGGGCATATTATTTT.

This clonotype came up a few times. J is TRBJ2-3 and V is TRBV29-1; possible D gene TRBD2, 6 bases. The CDR3 is made up of 12 amino acids. Germline V gene data show CDR1 as SQVTM and CDR2 as ANQGSEA. V was pared by 7 bases and J by 6 bases, with 14 bases between. The chain's CDR3 is CSGSPAGDTQYF. The CDR3 DNA reads TGCAGCGGATCTCCGGCGGGGGATACGCAGTATTTT.

The chain employs TRBV7-2 and TRBJ2-2; D call uncertain. Germline CDR1 is SGHTA and CDR2 is FQGNSA. The CDR3 runs to 15 residues. V was shortened by 6 bases and J by 5 bases, with 16 bases between the two germline ends. The CDR3 nucleotides read TGTGCCAGCAGGCGCGAGGCGGCAAAGACCGGGGAGCTGTTTTTT. Translated: CASRREAAKTGELFF. The variable domain in full, completed from reference TRBV7-2 and TRBJ2-2, reads GAGVSQSPSNKVTEKGKDVELRCDPISGHTALYWYRQSLGQGLEFLIYFQGNSAPDKSGLPSDRFSAERTGGSVSTLTIQRTQQEDSAVYLCASRREAAKTGELFFGEGSRLTVL.

The rearrangement joins TRBV18 to TRBJ2-2; the D is unclear. The CDR3 length is 13 residues. The germline V and J ends were trimmed by 5 bases and 4 bases, with 8 bases remaining between them. CDR1 is KGHSH and CDR2 is LQKENI in the germline V gene. DNA of the CDR3: TGTGCCAGCTCAGGCTCGGCCACCGGGGAGCTGTTTTTT. Translating gives CASSGSATGELFF.

The chain joins TRBV20-1 to TRBJ2-1; D gene uncertain. Looked up from germline, CDR1 is DFQATT and CDR2 is SNEGSKA (reference sequence). V lost 2 bases, J lost 4 bases, and 9 bases lay in between. This CDR3 region has 13 residues. The CDR3 protein is CSARRPRYNEQFF. In DNA form, the CDR3 reads TGCAGTGCTAGACGCCCCAGATACAATGAGCAGTTCTTC.

The rearrangement uses TRBV7-9 and TRBJ2-1; TRBD1 matches 11 bases. Germline V CDR1 and CDR2: SEHNR, FQNEAQ (reference sequence). The length of the CDR3 is 15 residues. V trimming: 5 bases; J trimming: 7 bases; junction bases outside the gene matches: 7. CDR3 amino acids: CASSKRTGGSNEQFF. The CDR3, as DNA: TGTGCCAGCAGCAAACGGACAGGGGGCTCGAATGAGCAGTTCTTC.

This clonotype was seen only a few times. This chain joins TRBV6-1 and TRBJ2-1; TRBD2 matches at 9 bases. The CDR3 is 15 amino acids. Germline V CDR1 and CDR2: MNHNS, SASEGT. V trimming: 5 bases; J trimming: 2 bases; junction bases outside the gene matches: 4. The CDR3 DNA sequence: TGTGCCAGCAGTCCGCTAGCGGGGACCTACAATGAGCAGTTCTTC. Residues: CASSPLAGTYNEQFF.

V gene TRBV20-1 combines with J gene TRBJ2-5; D remains ambiguous. Germline lookup yields CDR1 DFQATT and CDR2 SNEGSKA (reference sequence). The V and J ends lost 0 bases and 2 bases respectively, with 13 bases between them. The CDR3 loop spans 15 amino acids. The CDR3 DNA is TGCAGTGCTAGAGATTACCGATCAGTACAAGAGACCCAGTACTTC. Translated, it gives CSARDYRSVQETQYF.

This clonotype has a handful of counts. The V and J genes are TRBV12-3 or TRBV12-4 and TRBJ2-3; 10 positions match TRBD2. V shed 5 bases, J shed 2 bases, and the junction held 13 bases outside the gene matches. CDR3 length equals 18 residues. The chain's CDR3 is CASSITHLAGADTDTQYF. CDR3 nucleotides: TGTGCCAGCAGTATAACTCACCTAGCGGGGGCCGACACAGATACGCAGTATTTT.

The chain employs TRBV7-9 and TRBJ1-2, with D perhaps matching TRBD1 (6 bases). V lost 1 base and J 4 bases, leaving 10 bases between the germline ends. There are 14 residues in the CDR3. Germline CDR1 SEHNR, CDR2 FQNEAQ (reference sequence). The chain's CDR3 is CASSLVQGTYGYTF. CDR3 DNA: TGTGCCAGCAGCTTAGTACAGGGAACCTATGGCTACACCTTC. Full variable domain (rest looked up from reference TRBV7-9 and TRBJ1-2): DTGVSQNPRHKITKRGQNVTFRCDPISEHNRLYWYRQTLGQGPEFLTYFQNEAQLEKSRLLSDRFSAERPKGSFSTLEIQRTEQGDSAMYLCASSLVQGTYGYTFGSGTRLTVV.

This chain connects TRBV6-2 or TRBV6-3 to TRBJ1-3; 7 nucleotides agree with TRBD1. V trimming: 6 bases; J trimming: 7 bases; junction bases outside the gene matches: 9. CDR1 and CDR2 from the germline V gene are MNHEY and SVGEGT. CDR3 length: 14 residues. The CDR3 loop reads CASRPPTGWNTIYF. CDR3 coding DNA: TGTGCCAGCAGACCTCCGACAGGGTGGAACACCATATATTTT.

This clonotype turned up a few times. The DNA is omitted, as the CDR3 cannot be located on it reliably, and the CDR3 follows TCRdb's listing. J is TRBJ2-5 and V is TRBV6-5; the D call TRBD2 from the table was never checked on the DNA. The germline V gene encodes CDR1 MNHEY and CDR2 SVGAGI. With termini counted, the CDR3 has 15 amino acids. Here the CDR3 reads CASILGGRAVETQYF.

This clonotype was observed at least ten times. The J gene is TRBJ1-3, the V gene TRBV7-9; 8 nucleotides agree with TRBD1. V lost 8 bases and J lost 6; bases outside the gene matches: 6. CDR1 is SEHNR, CDR2 FQNEAQ, per germline (reference sequence). The length of the CDR3 is 13 residues. DNA of the CDR3: TGTGCCAGCCAGGGACAGGCGTTAAACACCATATATTTT. It specifies CASQGQALNTIYF.

This chain joins TRBV11-3 and TRBJ2-2; tentative D call: TRBD1 (6 bases). The CDR3 is made up of 16 amino acids. The V and J ends lost 5 bases and 3 bases respectively, with 16 bases between them. CDR1 is SGHNT, CDR2 YENEEA, per germline. DNA of the CDR3: TGTGCCAGCAGCCCAATACAGGGATTGGACACCGGGGAGCTGTTTTTT. Its translation: CASSPIQGLDTGELFF. Full variable domain (outside the CDR3, taken from reference TRBV11-3 and TRBJ2-2): EAGVVQSPRYKIIEKKQPVAFWCNPISGHNTLYWYLQNLGQGPELLIRYENEEAVDDSQLPKDRFSAERLKGVDSTLKIQPAELGDSAVYLCASSPIQGLDTGELFFGEGSRLTVL.

This clonotype was recorded a few times. V gene TRBV3-1 combines with J gene TRBJ2-2; D ambiguous. V lost 3 bases and J lost 3, with 8 bases in between. The germline gives CDR1 LGHDT, CDR2 YNNKEL (reference sequence). The length of the CDR3 is 14 residues. The DNA for the CDR3 is TGTGCCAGCAGCCAGAACAGACACACCGGGGAGCTGTTTTTT. Translating gives CASSQNRHTGELFF.

The table lists this clonotype with a few counts. The CDR3 DNA reads TGCAGTGCTATTCCCCCCACCGGACTCAAGACCTACGAGCAGTACTTC. It translates to CSAIPPTGLKTYEQYF. The chain employs TRBV20-1 and TRBJ2-7; tentative D call: TRBD2 (5 bases). The germline gives CDR1 DFQATT, CDR2 SNEGSKA (reference sequence). This CDR3 spans 16 amino acids. The V end lost 4 bases, the J end lost 2 bases, and 21 bases lay between the germline ends.

V is TRBV9 and J is TRBJ2-3; TRBD1 is a possible D gene (5 bases). Germline V lookup: CDR1 SGDLS, CDR2 YYNGEE. Trimming stripped 3 bases from V and 9 bases from J, with 17 bases between. The CDR3 runs 14 residues. The CDR3 DNA is TGTGCCAGCAGCGGGTCAGGGATAACCGAGACGCAGTATTTT. Translating it yields CASSGSGITETQYF. The complete variable domain, with remaining parts taken from reference TRBV9 and TRBJ2-3, reads DSGVTQTPKHLITATGQRVTLRCSPRSGDLSVYWYQQSLDQGLQFLIQYYNGEERAKGNILERFSAQQFPDLHSELNLSSLELGDSALYFCASSGSGITETQYFGPGTRLTVL.

This clonotype was observed at least ten times. Mismatch with germline at one junction end may stem from a read error. V gene TRBV5-1 combines with J gene TRBJ1-1; the match to TRBD1 covers 7 bases. The CDR3 is made up of 14 amino acids. From germline, CDR1 is SGHRS and CDR2 YFSETQ. DNA for the CDR3: TGTGCCAGCAGTTTACAGGGGATGAACACTGAAGCTTTCTTT. It is translated as CASSLQGMNTEAFF. Based on the CDR3 plus reference TRBV5-1 and TRBJ1-1, the full variable domain is KAGVTQTPRYLIKTRGQQVTLSCSPISGHRSVSWYQQTPGQGLQFLFEYFSETQRNKGNFPGRFSGRQFSNSRSEMNVSTLELGDSALYLCASSLQGMNTEAFFGQGTRLTVV.